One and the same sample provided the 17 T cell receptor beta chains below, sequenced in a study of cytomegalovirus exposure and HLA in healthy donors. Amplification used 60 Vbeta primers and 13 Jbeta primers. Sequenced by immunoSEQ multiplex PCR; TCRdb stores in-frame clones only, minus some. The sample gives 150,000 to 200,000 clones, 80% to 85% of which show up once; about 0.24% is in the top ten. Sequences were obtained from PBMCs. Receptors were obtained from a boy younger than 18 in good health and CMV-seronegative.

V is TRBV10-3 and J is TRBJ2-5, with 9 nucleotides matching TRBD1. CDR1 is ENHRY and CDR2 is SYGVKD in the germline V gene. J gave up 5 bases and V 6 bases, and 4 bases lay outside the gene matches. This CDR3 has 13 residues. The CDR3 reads CAIRDRGRETQYF. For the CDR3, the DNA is TGTGCCATCAGGGACAGGGGTCGGGAGACCCAGTACTTC.

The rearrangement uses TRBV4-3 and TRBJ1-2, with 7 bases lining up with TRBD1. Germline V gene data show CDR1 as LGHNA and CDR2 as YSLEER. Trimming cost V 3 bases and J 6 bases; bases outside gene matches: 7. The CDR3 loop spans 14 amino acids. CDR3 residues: CASSQNNRGHGYTF. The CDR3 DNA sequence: TGCGCCAGCAGCCAGAATAACAGGGGCCATGGCTACACCTTC.

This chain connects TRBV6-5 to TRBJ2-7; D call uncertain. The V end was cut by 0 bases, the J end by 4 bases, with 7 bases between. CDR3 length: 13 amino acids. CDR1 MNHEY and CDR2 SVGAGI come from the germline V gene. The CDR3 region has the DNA TGTGCCAGCAGTTACTCCCCAGATTACGAGCAGTACTTC. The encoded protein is CASSYSPDYEQYF.

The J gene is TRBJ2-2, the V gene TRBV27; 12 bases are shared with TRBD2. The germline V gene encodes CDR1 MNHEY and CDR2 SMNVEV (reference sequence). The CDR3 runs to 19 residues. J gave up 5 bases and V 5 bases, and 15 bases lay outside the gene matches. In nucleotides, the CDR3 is TGTGCCAGCAGTCCCAGAGGACTAGCGGGAAGGGTGATAACCGGGGAGCTGTTTTTT. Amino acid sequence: CASSPRGLAGRVITGELFF.

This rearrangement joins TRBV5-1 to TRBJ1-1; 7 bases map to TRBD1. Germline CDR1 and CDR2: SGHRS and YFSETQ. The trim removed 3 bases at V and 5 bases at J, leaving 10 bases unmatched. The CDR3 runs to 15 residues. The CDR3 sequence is CASSSNRQGRTEAFF. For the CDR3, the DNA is TGCGCCAGCAGCTCGAACCGACAGGGCCGGACTGAAGCTTTCTTT. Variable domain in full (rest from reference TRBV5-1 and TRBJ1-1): KAGVTQTPRYLIKTRGQQVTLSCSPISGHRSVSWYQQTPGQGLQFLFEYFSETQRNKGNFPGRFSGRQFSNSRSEMNVSTLELGDSALYLCASSSNRQGRTEAFFGQGTRLTVV.

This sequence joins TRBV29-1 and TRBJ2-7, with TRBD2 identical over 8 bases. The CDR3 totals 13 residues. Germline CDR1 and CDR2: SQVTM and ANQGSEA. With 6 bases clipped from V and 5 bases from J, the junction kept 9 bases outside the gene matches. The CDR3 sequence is CSVVSGRSHEQYF. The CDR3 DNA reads TGCAGCGTCGTGAGCGGGAGATCCCACGAGCAGTACTTC.

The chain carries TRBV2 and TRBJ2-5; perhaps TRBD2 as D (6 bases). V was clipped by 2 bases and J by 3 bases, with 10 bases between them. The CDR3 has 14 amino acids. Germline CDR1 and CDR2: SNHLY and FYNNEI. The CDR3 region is CASSEIRGKETQYF. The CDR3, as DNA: TGTGCCAGCAGTGAAATCCGCGGGAAAGAGACCCAGTACTTC.

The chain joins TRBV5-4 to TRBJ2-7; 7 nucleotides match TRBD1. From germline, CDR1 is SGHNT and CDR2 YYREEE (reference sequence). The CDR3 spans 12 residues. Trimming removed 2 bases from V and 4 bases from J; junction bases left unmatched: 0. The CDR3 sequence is CASSLQGYEQYF. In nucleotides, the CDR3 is TGTGCCAGCAGCTTACAGGGGTACGAGCAGTACTTC.

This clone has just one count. DNA for the CDR3: TGTGCCTGGAGGCGTGAATTTGGGCAGGGACTGTTTTTT. Its protein is CAWRREFGQGLFF. This chain joins TRBV30 and TRBJ1-4, with D possibly matching TRBD1 (5 bases). The CDR3 consists of 13 residues. Deletions cut 3 bases from V and 13 bases from J, with 18 bases between. CDR1 is GTSNPN and CDR2 is SVGIG in the germline V gene (reference sequence).

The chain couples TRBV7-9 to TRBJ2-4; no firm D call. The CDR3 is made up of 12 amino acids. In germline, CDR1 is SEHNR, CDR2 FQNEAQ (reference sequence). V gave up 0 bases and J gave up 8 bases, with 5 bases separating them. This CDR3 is CASSLAADIQYF. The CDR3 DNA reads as TGTGCCAGCAGCTTAGCGGCGGACATTCAGTACTTC.

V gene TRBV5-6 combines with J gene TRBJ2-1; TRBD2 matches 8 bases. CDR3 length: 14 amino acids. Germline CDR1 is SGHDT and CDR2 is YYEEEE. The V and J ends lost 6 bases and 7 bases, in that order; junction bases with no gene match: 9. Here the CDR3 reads CASKKRGRDNEQFF. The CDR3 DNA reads TGTGCCAGCAAAAAGCGGGGGCGGGATAATGAGCAGTTCTTC.

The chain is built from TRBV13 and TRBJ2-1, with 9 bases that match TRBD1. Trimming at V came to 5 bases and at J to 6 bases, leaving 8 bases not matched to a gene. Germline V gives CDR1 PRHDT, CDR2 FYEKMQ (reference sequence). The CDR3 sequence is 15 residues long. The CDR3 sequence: CASSPWGQGSNEQFF. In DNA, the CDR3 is TGTGCCAGCAGCCCATGGGGACAGGGATCCAATGAGCAGTTCTTC.

The chain's CDR3 is CASSGQRGVYEQYF. CDR3 nucleotides: TGCGCCAGCAGTGGACAGCGGGGGGTCTACGAGCAGTACTTC. J is TRBJ2-7 and V is TRBV10-2, with 9 bases that match TRBD2. The V gene's germline CDR1 is WSHSY and CDR2 SAAADI. The CDR3 runs 14 residues. J gave up 3 bases and V 4 bases, and 4 bases lay outside the gene matches.

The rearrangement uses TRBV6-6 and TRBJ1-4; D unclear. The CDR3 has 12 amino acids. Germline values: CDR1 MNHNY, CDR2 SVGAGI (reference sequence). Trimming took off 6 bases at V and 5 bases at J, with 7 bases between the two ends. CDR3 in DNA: TGTGCCAGCAGGGCGGGCAATGAAAAACTGTTTTTT. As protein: CASRAGNEKLFF.

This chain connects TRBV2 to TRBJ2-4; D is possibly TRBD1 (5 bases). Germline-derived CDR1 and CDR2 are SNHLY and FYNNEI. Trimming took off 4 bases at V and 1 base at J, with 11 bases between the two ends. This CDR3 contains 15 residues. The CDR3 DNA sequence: TGTGCCAGCAGTGTTACTAAGGGGGCCAAAAACATTCAGTACTTC. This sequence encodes CASSVTKGAKNIQYF.

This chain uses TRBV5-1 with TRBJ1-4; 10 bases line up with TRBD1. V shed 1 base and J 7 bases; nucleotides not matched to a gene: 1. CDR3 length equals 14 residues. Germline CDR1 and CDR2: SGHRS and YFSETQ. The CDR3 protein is CASSLWDRGEKLFF. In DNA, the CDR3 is TGCGCCAGCAGCTTGTGGGACAGGGGTGAAAAACTGTTTTTT.

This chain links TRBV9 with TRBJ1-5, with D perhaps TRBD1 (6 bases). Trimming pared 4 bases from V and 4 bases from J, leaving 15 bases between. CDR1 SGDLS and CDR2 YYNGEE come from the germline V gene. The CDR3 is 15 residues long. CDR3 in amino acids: CASSLRGGANQPQHF. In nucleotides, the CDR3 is TGTGCCAGCAGCTTAAGGGGGGGGGCAAATCAGCCCCAGCATTTT. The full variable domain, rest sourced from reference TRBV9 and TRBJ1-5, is DSGVTQTPKHLITATGQRVTLRCSPRSGDLSVYWYQQSLDQGLQFLIQYYNGEERAKGNILERFSAQQFPDLHSELNLSSLELGDSALYFCASSLRGGANQPQHFGDGTRLSIL.